This T cell receptor beta chain originates from a study of cytomegalovirus exposure and HLA in healthy donors. Study-wide background: The Caucasian-associated ancestry cluster contained 81% of the 398 genotyped donors.

There are a few counts of this clone. V was shortened by 0 bases and J by 2 bases, with 11 bases between the two germline ends. This CDR3 has 15 residues. Looked up from germline, CDR1 is MNHEY and CDR2 is SVGAGI. Vbeta (60) and Jbeta (13) primers were used in the PCR. Profiling relied on immunoSEQ multiplex PCR, and the TCRdb table lists in-frame clones only, not all of them. The data hold 99,000 or so clones, with 9.5% to 15% observed a single time. The V gene is TRBV6-5, the J gene TRBJ2-7; D is perhaps TRBD2 (6 bases). This clonotype was sampled from a man aged 35 to 55 in good health and CMV-seropositive. The specimen was PBMCs. The CDR3 protein is CASSYSSGAPYEQYF. CDR3 DNA: TGTGCCAGCAGTTACTCTAGCGGTGCCCCCTACGAGCAGTACTTC.